This is a list of T cell receptor beta chains from one sample in a study of blood T cell repertoires in COVID-19. Sequenced by immunoSEQ multiplex PCR; TCRdb stores in-frame clones only, minus some. Of 200,000 to 250,000 clones in the sample, 84% were seen once. The specimen was peripheral blood. Source of these receptors: a woman younger than 45 who had recovered from COVID-19. CDR3s include the opening cysteine and the closing phenylalanine or tryptophan. D genes are given only for firm matches. Rows may omit the clone size; those that give it use once, few, many or a size class.

clone_size: once; d_call: .; v_call: TRBV10-1; j_call: TRBJ2-3; cdr3_nt: TGCGCCAGCAGTGTTAGCCCGGGAGATACGCAGTATTTT; cdr3_aa: CASSVSPGDTQYF
clone_size: .; d_call: .; v_call: TRBV29-1; j_call: TRBJ2-2; cdr3_nt: TGCAGCGTTGAAAGGGTCCGGGGGTTGCCCGGGGAGCTGTTTTTT; cdr3_aa: CSVERVRGLPGELFF
clone_size: .; d_call: .; v_call: TRBV11-2; j_call: TRBJ2-7; cdr3_nt: TGTGCCACCGCCATCGGAGGAGGGACCTACGAGCAGTACTTC; cdr3_aa: CATAIGGGTYEQYF
clone_size: .; d_call: .; v_call: TRBV10-3; j_call: TRBJ1-1; cdr3_nt: TGTGCCATCAGTGAGCATGGGGCAGAGGATGGAGCTTTCTTT; cdr3_aa: CAISEHGAEDGAFF
clone_size: .; d_call: TRBD1; v_call: TRBV7-9; j_call: TRBJ2-7; cdr3_nt: TGTGCCAGCAGTGAGATCGGGACAGGGGGGTTATACGAGCAGTACTTC; cdr3_aa: CASSEIGTGGLYEQYF
clone_size: .; d_call: .; v_call: TRBV21-1; j_call: TRBJ2-4; cdr3_nt: TGTGCCAGCAGCAAAAGCTTCAATGTAATAGGGACAGAGACAAACATTCAGTACTTC; cdr3_aa: CASSKSFNVIGTETNIQYF
clone_size: .; d_call: .; v_call: TRBV19; j_call: TRBJ1-1; cdr3_nt: TGTGCCAGTAGTATTCAAGGGAGCACTGAAGCTTTCTTT; cdr3_aa: CASSIQGSTEAFF
clone_size: once; d_call: TRBD1; v_call: TRBV30; j_call: TRBJ2-1; cdr3_nt: TGTGCCTGCTCAACAGGGGGTTTGGGTGAGCAGTTCTTC; cdr3_aa: CACSTGGLGEQFF
clone_size: once; d_call: .; v_call: TRBV5-5; j_call: TRBJ2-2; cdr3_nt: TGTGCCAGCAGCTTCCCGACTAACACCGGGGAGCTGTTTTTT; cdr3_aa: CASSFPTNTGELFF
clone_size: .; d_call: TRBD2; v_call: TRBV9; j_call: TRBJ2-5; cdr3_nt: TGTGCCAGCAGCGAGGGGACTAGCGGGAGCGGGGACTTC; cdr3_aa: CASSEGTSGSGDF
clone_size: .; d_call: TRBD2; v_call: TRBV19; j_call: TRBJ2-1; cdr3_nt: TGTGCCAGTAGTATTAGGGCGGGAGGTTACAATGAGCAGTTCTTC; cdr3_aa: CASSIRAGGYNEQFF
clone_size: .; d_call: TRBD2; v_call: TRBV27; j_call: TRBJ2-3; cdr3_nt: TGTGCCAGCAGCCTTACTAGCGGCGGCACAGATACGCAGTATTTT; cdr3_aa: CASSLTSGGTDTQYF
clone_size: .; d_call: TRBD1; v_call: TRBV5-1; j_call: TRBJ1-2; cdr3_nt: TGCGCCAGCAGTCGACAGGGGGTCTATGGCTACACCTTC; cdr3_aa: CASSRQGVYGYTF
clone_size: .; d_call: .; v_call: TRBV4-1; j_call: TRBJ1-5; cdr3_nt: TGCGCCAGCAGCTACAGAGTTAATCAGCCCCAGCATTTT; cdr3_aa: CASSYRVNQPQHF